This T cell receptor (beta chain) was found in a study of blood T cell repertoires in COVID-19. Across the whole study: Samples of COVID-19 (acute and convalescent) were obtained from the United States, Italy and Spain.

V shed 2 bases, J shed 0 bases, and the junction held 6 bases outside the gene matches. This CDR3 region has 17 residues. The germline V gene has CDR1 MNHEY and CDR2 SMNVEV (reference sequence). Generated by immunoSEQ multiplex PCR, the TCRdb table keeps only in-frame clones and is missing some. The data show 290,000 or so clones, about nine tenths seen once. Material for sequencing was peripheral blood. The chain joins TRBV27 to TRBJ1-5; 8 nucleotides agree with TRBD1. The receptor was isolated from a man between 18 and 35 years old with active or convalescent COVID-19. The CDR3 reads CASSLTRTGYSNQPQHF. The CDR3 coding sequence is TGTGCCAGCAGTTTAACCAGGACAGGGTATAGCAATCAGCCCCAGCATTTT.